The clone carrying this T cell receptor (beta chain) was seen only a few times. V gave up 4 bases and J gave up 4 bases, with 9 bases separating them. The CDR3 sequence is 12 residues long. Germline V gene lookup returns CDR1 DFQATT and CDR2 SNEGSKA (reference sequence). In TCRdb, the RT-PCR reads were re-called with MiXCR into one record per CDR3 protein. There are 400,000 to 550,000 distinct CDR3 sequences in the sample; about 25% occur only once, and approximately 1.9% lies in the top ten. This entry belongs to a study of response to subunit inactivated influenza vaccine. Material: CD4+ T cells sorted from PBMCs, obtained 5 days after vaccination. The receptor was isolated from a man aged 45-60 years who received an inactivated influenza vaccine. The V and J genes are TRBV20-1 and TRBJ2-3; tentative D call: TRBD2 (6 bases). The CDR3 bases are TGCAGTGCTAAGCGGGTGCCAGATACGCAGTATTTT. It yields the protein CSAKRVPDTQYF.